This T cell receptor (beta chain) was sequenced for a study of cytomegalovirus exposure and HLA in healthy donors. CDR1 and CDR2 (germline): SNHLY, FYNNEI. V lost 8 bases to trimming and J lost 4 bases; unmatched junction nucleotides: 7. CDR3 length: 14 amino acids. PCR amplification relied on 60 Vbeta primers (plus 13 Jbeta primers). The table came from immunoSEQ multiplex PCR; TCRdb's copy has only in-frame clones and leaves some out. The sample includes 95,000 to 150,000 clones, almost 85% seen only once; the top ten take 1.5%. The receptor comes from a woman between 18 and 29 years old in good health and CMV-seronegative. The sample consisted of PBMCs. The chain uses TRBV2 and TRBJ1-5; 8 bases align to TRBD1. The CDR3 DNA is TGTGCCAGCGATCTAAGACAGGGGAATCAGCCCCAGCATTTT. Protein: CASDLRQGNQPQHF.